Presented here are 18 T cell receptor beta chains from one specimen sequenced in a study of molecular identifiers for immune sequencing clone quantification. TCRdb reprocessed the PCR reads via MiXCR and lists one record per CDR3 protein. The data show nearly 650,000 distinct CDR3 sequences, about 25% seen once. Sequenced: naive CD8+ T cells from blood, with Jurkat cell RNA spiked in. Subset reported: FACS-sorted CD8+CD4-CCR7+CD45RA+ naive T cells. Receptors originate from a human donor in good health. Some libraries in this study had Jurkat cell RNA spiked in.

The chain links TRBV4-3 to TRBJ2-1; TRBD2 matches 8 bases. The ends lost 1 base at V and 0 bases at J; junction bases unmatched: 8. This CDR3 contains 18 residues. Germline CDR1 and CDR2: LGHNA and YSLEER. The CDR3 nucleotides read TGCGCCAGCAGCCAAGCCGCGGGAGGCCCCAGCTCCTACAATGAGCAGTTCTTC. Translated: CASSQAAGGPSSYNEQFF.

There are many counts of this clonotype. Relative to the germline gene, one junction end is altered; a read error may explain this. This chain links TRBV28 with TRBJ1-1; possible D gene TRBD1, 5 bases. This CDR3 contains 13 residues. Germline V gene data show CDR1 as MDHEN and CDR2 as SYDVKM. CDR3 DNA: TGCGCCAGCAGCTTCAGGGTGAACACTGAAGCTTTCTTT. This encodes CASSFRVNTEAFF. The full variable domain, rest sourced from reference TRBV28 and TRBJ1-1, is DVKVTQSSRYLVKRTGEKVFLECVQDMDHENMFWYRQDPGLGLRLIYFSYDVKMKEKGDIPEGYSVSREKKERFSLILESASTNQTSMYLCASSFRVNTEAFFGQGTRLTVV.

This clonotype was counted at least ten times. CDR3 coding DNA: TGCAGCCTATCGACTTTGACGGATCAAGAGACCCAGTACTTC. Its protein is CSLSTLTDQETQYF. This sequence joins TRBV29-1 and TRBJ2-5; D ambiguous. This CDR3 contains 14 residues. Trimming pared 8 bases from V and 2 bases from J, leaving 18 bases between. Germline values: CDR1 SQVTM, CDR2 ANQGSEA. Supplemented by reference TRBV29-1 and TRBJ2-5, the full variable domain reads SAVISQKPSRDICQRGTSLTIQCQVDSQVTMMFWYRQQPGQSLTLIATANQGSEATYESGFVIDKFPISRPNLTFSTLTVSNMSPEDSSIYLCSLSTLTDQETQYFGPGTRLLVL.

There are many counts of this clonotype. This rearrangement joins TRBV29-1 to TRBJ2-7, with a possible D match to TRBD1 (6 bases). The CDR3 has 17 residues. Deletions cut 2 bases from V and 2 bases from J, with 22 bases between. Per germline, CDR1 SQVTM and CDR2 ANQGSEA. CDR3 DNA: TGCAGCGTTGAACCGGGTTTGAACAGGGCCGGACCCTACGAGCAGTACTTC. Encoded protein: CSVEPGLNRAGPYEQYF.

This clonotype has a count of ten or more. The V call is TRBV6-4, the J call TRBJ2-3, with D tentatively TRBD1 or TRBD2 (5 bases each). In germline, CDR1 is MRHNA, CDR2 SNTAGT. CDR3 length equals 17 residues. The V and J ends lost 6 bases and 0 bases respectively, with 19 bases between them. CDR3: CASSALGGYTSTDTQYF. The CDR3, as DNA: TGTGCCAGCAGCGCGCTTGGGGGTTATACTAGCACAGATACGCAGTATTTT.

This chain uses TRBV27 with TRBJ1-1; D is ambiguous. In germline, CDR1 is MNHEY, CDR2 SMNVEV (reference sequence). The CDR3 runs to 13 residues. V gave up 3 bases and J gave up 1 base, with 6 bases separating them. In DNA form, the CDR3 reads TGTGCCAGCAGTTTTGCGGAGAACACTGAAGCTTTCTTT. This encodes CASSFAENTEAFF.

The rearrangement uses TRBV3-1 and TRBJ2-5, with 9 bases that match TRBD1. In germline, CDR1 is LGHDT, CDR2 YNNKEL (reference sequence). The CDR3 length is 16 residues. J gave up 5 bases and V 3 bases, and 10 bases lay outside the gene matches. The CDR3 DNA reads as TGTGCCAGCAGCCACTGGATCACAGGGGGCGGGGAGACCCAGTACTTC. Protein product: CASSHWITGGGETQYF.

The CDR3 bases are TGTGCCAGCCTGAAGGGGGAGACCCAGTACTTC. As protein: CASLKGETQYF. This chain joins TRBV27 and TRBJ2-5; a possible D gene is TRBD1 (5 bases). With 8 bases removed from V and 5 bases from J, the gap between germline ends came to 9 bases. CDR1 MNHEY and CDR2 SMNVEV come from the germline V gene (reference sequence). The CDR3 contains 11 residues.

To note about this clonotype: It may be a read error: a sequence one base away is much more abundant. The V call is TRBV13, the J call TRBJ1-1; no firm D call. The CDR3 runs 13 residues. Germline CDR1 reads PRHDT; CDR2 reads FYEKMQ (reference sequence). V lost 11 bases to trimming and J lost 3 bases, with 16 bases between them. The CDR3 DNA sequence: TGTGCCGGCAAGGTATGGGGAGACACTGAAGCTTTCTTT. Translation: CAGKVWGDTEAFF. Together with reference TRBV13 and TRBJ1-1, the CDR3 gives the full variable domain: AAGVIQSPRHLIKEKRETATLKCYPIPRHDTVYWYQQGPGQDPQFLISFYEKMQSDKGSIPDRFSAQQFSDYHSELNMSSLELGDSALYFCAGKVWGDTEAFFGQGTRLTVV.

The table lists this clonotype with many counts. The chain carries TRBV5-1 and TRBJ2-3; the D is unclear. The germline V gene encodes CDR1 SGHRS and CDR2 YFSETQ. V dropped 0 bases and J dropped 2 bases, with 13 bases sitting between them. This CDR3 has 16 amino acids. DNA for the CDR3: TGCGCCAGCAGCTTGGTAGGCCCAACCAACACAGATACGCAGTATTTT. Translation: CASSLVGPTNTDTQYF.

The rearrangement joins TRBV27 to TRBJ1-5; 8 bases fit TRBD1. The CDR3 contains 15 residues. J was trimmed by 4 bases and V by 5 bases; bases with no gene match: 7. Germline loops: CDR1 MNHEY, CDR2 SMNVEV (reference sequence). The CDR3 is CASSLTQGVNQPQHF. The CDR3 nucleotides read TGTGCCAGCAGTCTGACACAGGGGGTTAATCAGCCCCAGCATTTT.

The V and J genes are TRBV27 and TRBJ2-3; no firm D call. Germline V gives CDR1 MNHEY, CDR2 SMNVEV (reference sequence). Trimming left V 8 bases short and J 2 bases short, with 14 bases between. CDR3 size: 14 residues. The CDR3 sequence is CASAITVFTDTQYF. The CDR3 DNA follows: TGTGCCAGCGCGATTACCGTGTTCACAGATACGCAGTATTTT.

The sample holds many counts of this clonotype. The rearrangement links TRBV4-2 to TRBJ2-1, with 11 bases that match TRBD2. The V gene's germline CDR1 is LGHNA and CDR2 YNFKEQ. This CDR3 contains 17 residues. The trim removed 2 bases at V and 2 bases at J, leaving 5 bases unmatched. The chain's CDR3 is CASSQTSGSVTYNEQFF. Written as DNA, the CDR3 is TGTGCCAGCAGCCAAACTAGCGGGAGTGTGACCTACAATGAGCAGTTCTTC.

This clonotype has just a few counts. The rearrangement links TRBV7-8 to TRBJ1-4; 7 bases map to TRBD1. Trimming removed 0 bases from V and 3 bases from J; junction bases left unmatched: 4. The length of the CDR3 is 16 residues. Germline CDR1 SGHVS, CDR2 FQNEAQ. CDR3 region: CASSLAKTGSNEKLFF. The CDR3 DNA reads as TGTGCCAGCAGCTTAGCCAAGACAGGGTCTAATGAAAAACTGTTTTTT.

The chain is built from TRBV6-2 or TRBV6-3 and TRBJ2-7, with a possible D match to TRBD2 (6 bases). CDR3 length: 15 residues. V was pared by 6 bases and J by 3 bases, with 18 bases between. Germline V lookup: CDR1 MNHEY, CDR2 SVGEGT. The DNA of the CDR3 is TGTGCCAGCAGCTCCCCACGGGGCGGGATCTACGAGCAGTACTTC. This translates into CASSSPRGGIYEQYF.

This clonotype was observed a handful of times. V gene TRBV20-1 combines with J gene TRBJ1-1; D remains ambiguous. Looked up from germline, CDR1 is DFQATT and CDR2 is SNEGSKA (reference sequence). The CDR3 sequence is 12 residues long. V shed 7 bases and J shed 1 base, with 10 bases lying between them. CDR3 in amino acids: CSEGRPNTEAFF. The CDR3 DNA is TGCAGTGAGGGCAGACCGAACACTGAAGCTTTCTTT.

This clonotype appeared many times. The V gene is TRBV20-1, the J gene TRBJ2-7, with 7 bases lining up with TRBD2. This CDR3 is 13 amino acids long. The junction had 6 bases not matched to a gene; V was cut back by 7 bases and J by 0 bases. Germline assignment: CDR1 DFQATT and CDR2 SNEGSKA (reference sequence). Here the CDR3 DNA reads TGCAGTGTCGGGTCGGGAGGCTCCTACGAGCAGTACTTC. It is translated as CSVGSGGSYEQYF.

This clonotype was seen a few times. The chain joins TRBV11-2 to TRBJ2-7, with 8 bases identical to TRBD1. V shed 5 bases, J shed 2 bases, and the junction held 8 bases outside the gene matches. The CDR3 loop spans 15 amino acids. Germline loops: CDR1 SGHAT, CDR2 FQNNGV. CDR3 sequence (DNA): TGTGCCAGCAGCCAAGGACAGGGCCCAACCTACGAGCAGTACTTC. This translates into CASSQGQGPTYEQYF.